This passage covers 23 T cell receptor beta chains from one sample sequenced in a study of blood T cell repertoires in COVID-19 (dated by TCRdb to between 2020 and 2021). The library was prepared using the immunoSEQ multiplex PCR assay. Sourced from immuneACCESS, this table was stored by TCRdb with only in-frame sequences that have V and J called. A share of the clones is absent; for the studies checked, an unresolved V gene accounts for under half, and the remainder has no known explanation. This sample gives about 200,000 clones in total; less than 85% of them show up just once. Around 5.4% of the sample is taken by the ten largest. Specimen: peripheral blood. The receptor set was obtained from a woman between 65 and 79 years old with acute or convalescent COVID-19.

V gene TRBV5-1 combines with J gene TRBJ1-1; 7 bases align to TRBD1. The CDR3 sequence is 14 residues long. J gave up 3 bases and V 2 bases, and 4 bases lay outside the gene matches. CDR1 is SGHRS and CDR2 is YFSETQ in the germline V gene. The chain's CDR3 is CASSLGQAYTEAFF. The CDR3 bases are TGCGCCAGCAGCTTAGGACAGGCCTACACTGAAGCTTTCTTT.

The J gene is TRBJ2-5, the V gene TRBV18; D perhaps matches TRBD1 (5 bases). V was pared by 6 bases and J by 3 bases, with 20 bases between. The germline V gene has CDR1 KGHSH and CDR2 LQKENI. The CDR3 spans 16 residues. The CDR3 protein is CASSPGGAEVEETQYF. In DNA form, the CDR3 reads TGTGCCAGCTCCCCAGGTGGGGCCGAAGTTGAAGAGACCCAGTACTTC.

The chain carries TRBV6-5 and TRBJ2-3, with TRBD1 as a possible D gene (6 bases). The germline V gene encodes CDR1 MNHEY and CDR2 SVGAGI. The CDR3 is 13 amino acids. V shed 11 bases and J shed 2 bases, with 14 bases lying between them. CDR3 nucleotide sequence: TGTGCCTCGATGACAGGCGACACAGATACGCAGTATTTT. Encoded protein: CASMTGDTDTQYF.

The V and J genes are TRBV30 and TRBJ1-3; D is ambiguous. CDR1 and CDR2 (germline): GTSNPN, SVGIG (reference sequence). This CDR3 contains 14 residues. V dropped 1 base and J dropped 0 bases, with 7 bases sitting between them. The CDR3 coding sequence is TGTGCCTGGAGTGCAGGTGCCTCTGGAAACACCATATATTTT. Encoded protein: CAWSAGASGNTIYF.

V is TRBV28 and J is TRBJ2-1, with 9 bases lining up with TRBD1. After removal of 8 bases from V and 6 bases from J, the junction contained 11 bases not matched to a gene. The length of the CDR3 is 15 residues. Per the germline V gene, CDR1 is MDHEN and CDR2 is SYDVKM. CDR3 DNA: TGTGCCAGCCAGCCAAGGGACAGGGAAGGCAATGAGCAGTTCTTC. It yields the protein CASQPRDREGNEQFF. The full variable domain, with the rest looked up from reference TRBV28 and TRBJ2-1, is DVKVTQSSRYLVKRTGEKVFLECVQDMDHENMFWYRQDPGLGLRLIYFSYDVKMKEKGDIPEGYSVSREKKERFSLILESASTNQTSMYLCASQPRDREGNEQFFGPGTRLTVL.

The rearrangement uses TRBV27 and TRBJ2-2; the match to TRBD2 covers 8 bases. J lost 5 bases, V lost 3 bases, and 11 bases had no gene match. Germline V gene sequence: CDR1 MNHEY, CDR2 SMNVEV (reference sequence). CDR3 length: 17 amino acids. CDR3 region: CASSFWFVSGDTGELFF. As DNA, the CDR3 is TGTGCCAGCAGTTTTTGGTTTGTTAGCGGGGATACCGGGGAGCTGTTTTTT.

CDR3 residues: CASSLAGDNYNEQFF. Written as DNA, the CDR3 is TGTGCCAGCAGCTTAGCTGGGGACAACTACAATGAGCAGTTCTTC. The chain uses TRBV7-8 and TRBJ2-1; tentative D call: TRBD1 (6 bases). The CDR3 loop spans 15 amino acids. Trimming took off 0 bases at V and 3 bases at J, with 9 bases between the two ends. Germline CDR1 and CDR2: SGHVS and FQNEAQ.

The chain uses TRBV19 and TRBJ1-1; unclear D gene. The ends were cut back, 3 bases at V and 1 base at J, with 9 bases in the middle. The CDR3 contains 14 residues. Germline lookup yields CDR1 LNHDA and CDR2 SQIVND (reference sequence). The CDR3 sequence is CASSIPLPNTEAFF. The CDR3 coding sequence is TGTGCCAGTAGTATCCCCCTACCGAACACTGAAGCTTTCTTT. The entire variable domain, with the rest obtained from reference TRBV19 and TRBJ1-1, is as follows: DGGITQSPKYLFRKEGQNVTLSCEQNLNHDAMYWYRQDPGQGLRLIYYSQIVNDFQKGDIAEGYSVSREKKESFPLTVTSAQKNPTAFYLCASSIPLPNTEAFFGQGTRLTVV.

The chain is built from TRBV3-1 (or the pseudogene TRBV3-2) and TRBJ2-1, with TRBD2 matching 9 bases. V lost 4 bases and J lost 0; bases outside the gene matches: 10. This CDR3 has 18 amino acids. The V gene's germline CDR1 is LGHDT and CDR2 YNNKEL (reference sequence). This chain's CDR3 is CASSLRASGTVSYNEQFF. CDR3 bases: TGTGCCAGCAGCCTACGGGCTAGCGGGACTGTCTCCTACAATGAGCAGTTCTTC.

This clone was picked up a small number of times. The V call is TRBV2, the J call TRBJ1-1, with D unclear. V was shortened by 8 bases and J by 4 bases, with 11 bases between the two germline ends. CDR3 size: 12 residues. Per germline, CDR1 SNHLY and CDR2 FYNNEI. The CDR3 bases are TGTGCCAGCCAGGAAAGTGGCACTGAAGCTTTCTTT. It translates to CASQESGTEAFF. Looking up the rest from reference TRBV2 and TRBJ1-1 gives the full variable domain: EPEVTQTPSHQVTQMGQEVILRCVPISNHLYFYWYRQILGQKVEFLVSFYNNEISEKSEIFDDQFSVERPDGSNFTLKIRSTKLEDSAMYFCASQESGTEAFFGQGTRLTVV.

The chain carries TRBV10-1 and TRBJ2-1, with 7 bases matching TRBD2. Germline loops: CDR1 WNHNN, CDR2 SYGVQD (reference sequence). V dropped 7 bases and J dropped 8; count of bases not matched to a gene: 8. The CDR3 is made up of 13 amino acids. The CDR3, as DNA: TGCGCCAGCAATCTAGCGGCCGGGCATGAGCAGTTCTTC. This gives the protein CASNLAAGHEQFF.

This sequence joins TRBV5-6 and TRBJ1-1; 8 bases align to TRBD1. Losses at the gene ends were 2 bases for V and 2 bases for J; bases not matched to a gene: 5. Germline V lookup: CDR1 SGHDT, CDR2 YYEEEE. The CDR3 is 15 amino acids. CDR3 protein: CASSFGTGTNTEAFF. CDR3 bases: TGTGCCAGCAGCTTCGGGACAGGAACAAACACTGAAGCTTTCTTT. The full variable domain, in which reference TRBV5-6 and TRBJ1-1 provide the parts outside the CDR3, is DAGVTQSPTHLIKTRGQQVTLRCSPKSGHDTVSWYQQALGQGPQFIFQYYEEEERQRGNFPDRFSGHQFPNYSSELNVNALLLGDSALYLCASSFGTGTNTEAFFGQGTRLTVV.

The chain employs TRBV28 and TRBJ2-5; 7 positions agree with TRBD2. The V segment lost 6 bases and the J segment 4 bases; nucleotides outside the gene matches: 11. The CDR3 sequence is 15 residues long. Germline V gives CDR1 MDHEN, CDR2 SYDVKM. The CDR3 sequence: CASSLNVGGPETQYF. The CDR3 DNA follows: TGTGCCAGCAGCCTTAACGTGGGAGGGCCAGAGACCCAGTACTTC.

This clone was observed a single time. The chain links TRBV24-1 to TRBJ2-3; D possibly corresponds to TRBD1 (5 bases). CDR1 and CDR2 (germline): KGHDR, SFDVKD. The ends were cut back, 5 bases at V and 7 bases at J, with 9 bases in the middle. The CDR3 is 12 amino acids. The CDR3 bases are TGTGCCACCAGTGCAGGGTCATATACGCAGTATTTT. Protein sequence: CATSAGSYTQYF.

The chain is built from TRBV21-1 and TRBJ2-5; TRBD1, as called in the table, went unchecked against the DNA. TRBV21-1 is classified as a pseudogene. The CDR3 has 13 residues. The CDR3 region has the DNA TGTGCCATCATGACAATCAGGCAAGAGACCCAGTACTTC. This translates into CAIMTIRQETQYF.

Details on this clone: Distinct nucleotide sequences in the sample also encode this CDR3. The chain employs TRBV5-4 and TRBJ2-7, with 8 bases that match TRBD2. V dropped 2 bases and J dropped 0; count of bases not matched to a gene: 4. In germline, CDR1 is SGHNT, CDR2 YYREEE (reference sequence). The CDR3 is 15 amino acids. CDR3 coding DNA: TGTGCCAGCAGCTTTGGCACTAGCGGCTCCTACGAGCAGTACTTC. It codes for CASSFGTSGSYEQYF.

The rearrangement links TRBV20-1 to TRBJ2-7; 7 nucleotides line up with TRBD2. Trimming took 6 bases from V and 0 from J; bases not matched to a gene: 20. The CDR3 has 18 residues. Germline CDR1 reads DFQATT; CDR2 reads SNEGSKA (reference sequence). The CDR3 here is CSASHWAGSGTFSYEQYF. Here the CDR3 DNA reads TGCAGTGCCAGTCATTGGGCGGGCAGCGGGACCTTCTCCTACGAGCAGTACTTC.

The CDR3 DNA follows: TGCGCCAGCAGCTATCCCGGGACACCCAATTACGAGCAGTACTTC. It is translated as CASSYPGTPNYEQYF. The chain links TRBV5-1 to TRBJ2-7, with a tentative D call TRBD1 (6 bases). V was pared by 3 bases and J by 4 bases, with 17 bases between. The germline gives CDR1 SGHRS, CDR2 YFSETQ. The CDR3 runs to 15 residues.

The rearrangement uses TRBV10-1 and TRBJ1-2, with TRBD1 as a possible D gene (5 bases). CDR1 WNHNN and CDR2 SYGVQD come from the germline V gene (reference sequence). This CDR3 is built from 15 residues. The ends were cut back, 0 bases at V and 0 bases at J, with 8 bases in the middle. CDR3 residues: CASSESTGPNYGYTF. As DNA, the CDR3 is TGCGCCAGCAGTGAGTCTACAGGTCCTAACTATGGCTACACCTTC.

The rearrangement links TRBV12-3 or TRBV12-4 to TRBJ2-2; 7 nucleotides match TRBD1. CDR3 length: 12 residues. V was clipped by 7 bases and J by 13 bases; unmatched bases: 9. The CDR3 nucleotides read TGTGCCAGCACTACTAGACAGGGCGGGCTGTTTTTT. This gives the protein CASTTRQGGLFF.

The chain uses TRBV12-3 or TRBV12-4 and TRBJ2-7; TRBD1 is a possible D gene (6 bases). The CDR3 has 12 residues. V lost 5 bases and J 1 base, leaving 6 bases between the germline ends. The CDR3 is CASSTGSYEQYF. The CDR3 bases are TGTGCCAGCAGTACAGGGTCCTACGAGCAGTACTTC.

This chain uses TRBV10-1 with TRBJ2-3, with 9 bases identical to TRBD2. The trim removed 0 bases at V and 0 bases at J, leaving 4 bases unmatched. The CDR3 consists of 17 residues. The germline CDR1 and CDR2 sequences are WNHNN and SYGVQD (reference sequence). CDR3 amino acids: CASSESFLAGSTDTQYF. Written as DNA, the CDR3 is TGCGCCAGCAGTGAGTCCTTCCTAGCGGGGAGCACAGATACGCAGTATTTT.

V gene TRBV2 combines with J gene TRBJ2-7; possible D gene TRBD2, 5 bases. V was trimmed by 7 bases and J by 2 bases, leaving 15 bases between them. CDR1 and CDR2 from the germline V gene are SNHLY and FYNNEI. The CDR3 contains 14 residues. For the CDR3, the DNA is TGTGCCAGCACTGTGGAGGACGGCACCTACGAGCAGTACTTC. Protein sequence: CASTVEDGTYEQYF.